What follows are 5 T cell receptor beta chains derived from one specimen sequenced in a study of CD8 T cells in ankylosing spondylitis. MiXCR was run by TCRdb on the 5' RACE reads, yielding one entry per CDR3 protein. The sample contains approximately 25,000 distinct CDR3 sequences, roughly a sixth of which appear only once. Sequencing was performed on blood. These receptors came from a male donor with ankylosing spondylitis or in good health (not recorded which).

This chain links TRBV29-1 with TRBJ2-5, with D unclear. CDR3 length: 12 residues. Germline CDR1 is SQVTM and CDR2 is ANQGSEA. V shed 3 bases and J shed 1 base, with 6 bases lying between them. The CDR3 nucleotides are TGCAGCGTTGACAGACTCCAAGAGACCCAGTACTTC. Protein sequence: CSVDRLQETQYF.

This clonotype was detected a few times. The chain is built from TRBV7-9 and TRBJ2-7, with TRBD1 identical over 7 bases. CDR1 is SEHNR and CDR2 is FQNEAQ in the germline V gene (reference sequence). Trimming at V came to 0 bases and at J to 4 bases, leaving 6 bases not matched to a gene. CDR3 length: 15 residues. CDR3 bases: TGTGCCAGCAGCTTAGCGACAGGGCCGTTGTACGAGCAGTACTTC. Protein: CASSLATGPLYEQYF. The full variable domain, with the rest looked up from reference TRBV7-9 and TRBJ2-7, is DTGVSQNPRHKITKRGQNVTFRCDPISEHNRLYWYRQTLGQGPEFLTYFQNEAQLEKSRLLSDRFSAERPKGSFSTLEIQRTEQGDSAMYLCASSLATGPLYEQYFGPGTRLTVT.

Only a few counts were recorded for this clonotype. The chain uses TRBV28 and TRBJ1-1, with D tentatively TRBD1 (5 bases). Germline assignment: CDR1 MDHEN and CDR2 SYDVKM. Trimming removed 4 bases at V and 6 bases at J, with 15 bases between. This CDR3 comprises 14 residues. The CDR3 region has the DNA TGTGCCAGCAGTTCGCTCCGGGGCCGCCCTGAAGCTTTCTTT. This encodes CASSSLRGRPEAFF.

This clonotype was recorded at least ten times. This chain connects TRBV20-1 to TRBJ1-5; D not resolved. The CDR3 extends over 14 amino acids. Germline CDR1 is DFQATT and CDR2 is SNEGSKA (reference sequence). V lost 2 bases and J 4 bases, leaving 12 bases between the germline ends. The CDR3 sequence: CSARTFGRNQPQHF. In DNA, the CDR3 is TGCAGTGCTAGAACCTTTGGCAGAAATCAGCCCCAGCATTTT.

The V call is TRBV19, the J call TRBJ1-1; D unresolved. Germline CDR1 is LNHDA and CDR2 is SQIVND (reference sequence). Between the trimmed V and J ends, which lost 6 bases and 1 base, there was a span of 15 bases. The CDR3 is made up of 15 amino acids. CDR3: CASSSLTNRNTEAFF. In DNA, the CDR3 is TGTGCCAGTAGCAGCCTAACAAATCGGAACACTGAAGCTTTCTTT.